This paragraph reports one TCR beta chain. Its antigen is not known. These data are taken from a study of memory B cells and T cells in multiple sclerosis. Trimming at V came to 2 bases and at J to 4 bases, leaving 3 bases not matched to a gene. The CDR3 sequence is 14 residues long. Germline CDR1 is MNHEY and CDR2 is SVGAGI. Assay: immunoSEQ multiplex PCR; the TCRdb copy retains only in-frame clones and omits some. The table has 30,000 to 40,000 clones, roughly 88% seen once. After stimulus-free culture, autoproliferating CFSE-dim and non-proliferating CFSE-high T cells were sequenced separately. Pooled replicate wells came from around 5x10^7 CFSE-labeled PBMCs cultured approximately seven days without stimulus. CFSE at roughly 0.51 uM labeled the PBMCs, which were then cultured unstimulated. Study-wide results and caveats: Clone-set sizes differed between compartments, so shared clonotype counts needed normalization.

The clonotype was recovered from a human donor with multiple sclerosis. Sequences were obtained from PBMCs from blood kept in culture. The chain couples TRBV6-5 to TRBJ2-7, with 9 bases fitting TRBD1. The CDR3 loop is CASSYTGGEYEQYF. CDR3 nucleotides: TGTGCCAGCAGTTACACAGGGGGCGAATACGAGCAGTACTTC.